This entry lists 6 T cell receptor beta chains sequenced from one sample in a study of PD-1 blockade in mismatch repair-deficient tumors. Method: immunoSEQ multiplex PCR; TCRdb's copy keeps in-frame clones and lacks some. The sample consists of under 50,000 clones, 77% of them appearing once. Sequenced here: PBMCs, sampled before pembrolizumab treatment. The receptors stem from an adult with mismatch repair-deficient cancer.

CDR3 sequence (DNA): TGTGCCAGCAGGGGCGTAGGGTCAACTAATGAAAAACTGTTTTTT. Translated, it gives CASRGVGSTNEKLFF. V is TRBV6-1 and J is TRBJ1-4; D uncertain. V lost 6 bases and J 0 bases, leaving 11 bases between the germline ends. This CDR3 spans 15 amino acids. Germline loops: CDR1 MNHNS, CDR2 SASEGT.

The chain employs TRBV21-1 and TRBJ2-7; TRBD2 reflects the table's D call only, with no check against the DNA. TRBV21-1 is noted as a pseudogene. This CDR3 contains 16 residues. The CDR3, as DNA: TGTGCCAGCAGCAAAGGAGAGCGGTCTCACTCCTACGAGCAGTACTTC. Translation: CASSKGERSHSYEQYF.

This clone was observed a single time. This rearrangement joins TRBV10-2 to TRBJ1-3, with D possibly TRBD1 on 6 matching bases. V lost 4 bases and J 2 bases, leaving 12 bases between the germline ends. Germline V gene lookup returns CDR1 WSHSY and CDR2 SAAADI. The CDR3 covers 15 residues. The CDR3: CASSGGQGPGNTIYF. Here the CDR3 DNA reads TGCGCCAGCAGTGGGGGCCAGGGGCCTGGAAACACCATATATTTT.

This chain links TRBV11-3 with TRBJ1-2, with D perhaps TRBD1 (6 bases). The CDR3 runs to 14 residues. The V end was cut by 5 bases, the J end by 3 bases, with 13 bases between. Germline CDR1 SGHNT, CDR2 YENEEA. The CDR3 DNA sequence: TGTGCCAGCAGCGCAAAGACAGGAGACTATGGCTACACCTTC. Translating gives CASSAKTGDYGYTF.

This CDR3 is CASSPSGTTNEQFF. As DNA, the CDR3 is TGTGCCAGCAGCCCCAGTGGCACAACCAATGAGCAGTTCTTC. The J gene is TRBJ2-1, the V gene TRBV9, with no clear D. This CDR3 has 14 amino acids. CDR1 and CDR2 from the germline V gene are SGDLS and YYNGEE. Trimming pared 4 bases from V and 6 bases from J, leaving 14 bases between.

The gene calls are TRBV5-1 and TRBJ2-3; either TRBD1 or TRBD2 may supply D (5 bases each). With 2 bases removed from V and 9 bases from J, the gap between germline ends came to 16 bases. Germline values: CDR1 SGHRS, CDR2 YFSETQ. The CDR3 totals 14 residues. CDR3 bases: TGCGCCAGCAGCTTCAACTCGTTTGGGGACACGCAGTATTTT. Protein: CASSFNSFGDTQYF.